A selection of T cell receptor beta chains follows, all from one sample in a study of T-cell memory formation after mild COVID-19. TCRdb itself ran the 5' RACE reads through MiXCR, one entry per CDR3 protein. The data contain over 120,000 distinct CDR3 sequences, roughly 6.3% of them singletons. The sequencing input was PBMCs or a T cell subset sorted from them (not recorded which). Every receptor here comes from an adult woman who had mild COVID-19 (a few samples of this study predate the infection). Cell type and time point are not known. Both conserved end residues are part of each CDR3.

CDR3: CASSYRHPASSYNSPLHF
V: TRBV6-5

CDR3: CASKTGHSSYEQYF
V: TRBV12-3/TRBV12-4

CDR3: CSASPFSGRVSYEQYF
V: TRBV20-1

CDR3: CASRLANVNTEAFF
V: TRBV12-3/TRBV12-4

CDR3: CASSKTDSTYEQYF
V: TRBV19

CDR3: CASSPGGGDQYEQYF
V: TRBV5-1

CDR3: CASTLGLQETQYF
V: TRBV5-6

CDR3: CASSLRQGASYEQYF
V: TRBV5-1

CDR3: CASSREGETQYF
V: TRBV5-1

CDR3: CASKRSDNYGYTF
V: TRBV3-1

CDR3: CASSEDALLAFF
V: TRBV2

CDR3: CASSRALTSGTDTGELFF
V: TRBV5-1

CDR3: CASSPSGGVREQYF
V: TRBV7-8

CDR3: CSAKEQGVVIGTQYF
V: TRBV20-1

CDR3: CSATLAGYSGANVLTF
V: TRBV20-1

CDR3: CASLALDRGYAFF
V: TRBV2

CDR3: CAISESFQGLNQPQHF
V: TRBV10-3

CDR3: CASSLAPGLGTGNEQFF
V: TRBV7-9

CDR3: CASSWGLVNEQFF
V: TRBV7-9